This section outlines one T cell receptor beta chain sequence together with its context. Its specific antigen is unknown. No clone much larger than this one lies a single base away; base qualities are absent. This sample also contains other DNA sequences that code for the same CDR3. The cohort consisted of 600 to 750 healthy bone marrow donors. At the time of sampling, all cohort members were nominally healthy, though unrecorded immune exposures were likely present. The donor was CMV seropositive and was included in the group of 250 to 300 seropositive cohort members. A peripheral blood sample was collected from each donor, and TCR beta sequencing was performed on peripheral blood mononuclear cells. Genomic DNA extraction from the blood cell samples was performed with the Qiagen DNeasy Blood Extraction Kit. Sequences SGHTA (CDR1) and FQGNSA (CDR2) are obtained from the germline V gene. The CDR3 sequence holds 14 residues, the cysteine and phenylalanine included. Solely the CDR3 DNA is kept, with 42 bases framed from the first base. The junction shows trimming of 1 base on V and 0 bases on J, plus 7 bases between the germline ends.

Libraries were constructed by the immunoSEQ multiplex PCR assay. A mixture of 60 forward primers for TCR Vbeta segments and 13 reverse primers for TCR Jbeta segments was used in the multiplex PCR. Amplification of the CDR3 region of rearranged TCR beta genes was performed with a multiplex PCR assay on genomic DNA. On the Illumina HiSeq System, the amplified TCR beta libraries were sequenced as 87-base-pair reads. Regarding the original processing steps: In a later analysis, tens of millions of unique TCR beta chains were counted across the approximately 620 repertoires, and roughly 9.9 million of these chains were shared by at least two donors. A nearest-neighbor algorithm error-corrected the raw reads and collapsed the reads into unique sequences, merging closely related sequences to remove PCR and sequencing errors. Alignment of CDR3 sequences to IMGT reference sequences was used to assign V, D and J gene segments. For a sequence to be retained, at least a six-nucleotide match to both a V gene segment and a J gene segment was required. A rearrangement counted as productive if the CDR3 had no stop codons and remained in frame with V and J, and every other rearrangement counted as non-productive. Following IMGT convention, CDR3 was defined as the stretch from the second conserved V-encoded cysteine up to the conserved J-encoded phenylalanine. The earlier analysis of about 500 of the donors excluded sequences that lacked an unambiguous match to a single V gene segment. An earlier analysis of several hundred of the donors classified V segments as functional when productive rearrangements were above 56.7% and as segregating when the standard deviation between donors was above 5%. To diagnose cytomegalovirus status from the catalog of TCR beta chain sequences, a statistical classification framework was built. V and J gene assignment, in a later analysis, came from comparing TCR nucleotide sequences with IMGT/GENE-DB human TR gene sequences. Using the TCRdist pipeline, a later analysis assigned CDR3 sequences along with most-parsimonious VDJ recombination scenarios. In a later analysis, each TCR beta chain was defined by its CDR3 amino acid sequence together with its V-gene family, and reads without a unique V-gene family were excluded. A later analysis removed several hundred highly shared, low-generation-probability nucleotide sequences to deal with suspected cross-contamination and a sequencing artifact. A later analysis calculated a clonal expansion index for each public chain from normalized within-repertoire ranks of inferred template counts. A later analysis computed generation probabilities with a VDJ recombination model fitted to out-of-frame rearrangements, and checked the results against IGoR. In a later analysis, hypergeometric tests were used to score TCR-TCR, TCR-HLA and TCR-CMV co-occurrence, with a repertoire-size bias correction applied to TCR pairs. A later analysis estimated false discovery rates by permuting HLA or CMV assignments 20 times. In a later analysis, co-occurring TCRs were grouped using DBSCAN, and TCRdist sequence similarity was added for clustering within HLA-allele-positive subsets. Repertoires with fewer than 30,000 or more than 120,000 public chains were left out of co-occurrence clustering, as were about 5 repertoires with anomalous nucleotide sharing. In TCRdb, the immuneACCESS table is reduced to in-frame sequences with V and J assigned. These tables do not hold every clone; where another copy was compared, an unresolved V gene accounts for under half, and the others remain unexplained. That table is the source of V, J and clone size, and D and trimming were worked out from the DNA. The sample contains 150,000 or so clones, 60% to 80% of them found a single time. The ten biggest clones cover around 10% of the sample.

This sample stems from a study of cytomegalovirus exposure and HLA in healthy donors (dated by TCRdb to 2016 to 2017). Study-level background: In an earlier analysis of roughly 590 of the donors, 250 to 300 Gb of sequence data and approximately 120 million unique TCR beta sequences from about 190 million T cells were reported. Approximately 310 gigabases of sequencing data and approximately 84 million unique TCR sequences were included in an early release covering 500 to 750 HLA-typed donors. The genetic ancestry cluster associated with self-reported Caucasian donors included around four fifths of the 398 genotyped donors. The study aimed to test whether signatures of past pathogen exposure could be identified by cataloging public T cell receptors. Using immunosequencing, the study profiled T cell repertoires from 550 to 750 subjects and related those repertoires to cytomegalovirus serostatus. Besides the first cohort of some 670 subjects, a separate validation cohort made up of 120 different subjects was used. To predict cytomegalovirus infection status, the study combined high-throughput TCR immunosequencing, statistical association of individual TCRs with disease status, and machine learning. A later analysis re-analyzed previously published TCR beta repertoires from hundreds of donors and added high-resolution HLA genotyping to study TCR occurrence patterns. Rather than using new phenotypic data, the later analysis identified candidate immune exposures from TCR beta sequences and from how often those sequences occurred across donors. To decide whether each TCR beta V gene segment behaved as functional or pseudogenic, an earlier analysis of approximately 620 of the donors relied on high-throughput TCR beta sequencing. Donor age, sex, ethnicity and CMV serostatus were collected together with the repertoire data. Genome-wide SNP genotypes for about 60% of the roughly 670 donors were used in a later genetic analysis, which treated that subset as a discovery cohort. Every discovery cohort repertoire had been produced on one sequencing platform. HLA typing covered class I and class II loci at four-digit resolution. Typing coverage differed by locus: A, B, C, DRB1 and DQB1 were typed in roughly 620-630 donors, DQA1 in about 550, DPA1 in nearly 610, and DPB1 in 450 to 490. Because of strong linkage in the cohort, five DR-DQ haplotypes were treated as single units for association and clustering. Across about 370 genotyped donors of the cohort, an average of about 240,000 unique TCR beta nucleotide sequences per donor were sequenced, and around 20% of those sequences were non-productive. Summary of the overall study and its limitations: The cohort was sequenced for TCR beta chains only, and without alpha or paired-chain data the features that could be detected were limited. While some public TCRs were present in many individuals, most TCR sequences turned up only very rarely across donors. The sequencing pipeline was judged likely to have produced a cluster of highly shared sequence variants as a technical artifact. The classifier was reported to diagnose cytomegalovirus status with high specificity and sensitivity in both the original and validation cohorts. In vitro tests confirmed that a few of the cytomegalovirus-associated TCR beta chains recognize cytomegalovirus antigens. In a later analysis, most CMV-associated TCR beta chains were found to appear HLA-restricted, with HLA associations seemingly driven largely by CMV exposure. A further reported finding was that TCR beta sequences accurately predicted the HLA-A and HLA-B alleles for most subjects in the first cohort. Strong co-occurrence of HLA alleles, especially DR and DQ, made assigning TCR associations to individual alleles difficult. Compared with the approximately 670-donor mean, donors in an Asian-associated ancestry cluster had fewer N-insertions in productive TCRs, according to a later genetic analysis. Linkage disequilibrium might explain the correlated functional status among segregating V segments, but an unknown experimental factor could not be ruled out. Presence/absence analyses assumed roughly uniform sequencing depth across donors, an assumption that may not hold. The authors suggested that the approach could potentially be generalized to other disease states and immunological phenotypes. Over 15 rarely observed V segments, including chromosome 9 orphons, were excluded from the earlier analysis of some 590 of the donors because counts were too low. According to a later analysis, parvovirus B19, influenza, CMV and Epstein-Barr virus appeared linked to several top co-occurrence clusters. A later analysis found that HLA-associated TCR beta chains were more clonally expanded and had lower generation probabilities than equally common non-associated chains. An earlier analysis of roughly 570 of the donors showed that most TCR beta V segments appeared in productive rearrangements either about 90% or about 30% of the time, which broadly matched IMGT annotations. Because HLA typing was missing for some donors at each locus, association tests included only the typed subset. According to a later analysis, TCR association rates differed among HLA loci, with DRB1 alleles showing the most associated TCRs and HLA-C alleles showing the fewest. CMV serostatus was the only immune exposure information available for the cohort. In a later analysis, 16,951 TCR beta sequences were associated with specific HLA alleles at a false discovery rate of 0.05. Because the 87-base-pair reads could not distinguish some IMGT-functional V segments, including TRBV6-2 and TRBV6-3, those segments were excluded. An association between a missense DCLRE1C variant and V-gene and J-gene trimming of TCR beta chains was found in a later genetic analysis and replicated in an independent cohort. A total of roughly 160 TCR beta chains were listed by the study as associated with cytomegalovirus.

Rearrangement joined TRBV7-2 to TRBJ2-7; TRBD2 is a weak D gene call, 6 bases matching. Sample: PBMCs. The sequence derives from a man between 18 and 35 years old in good health and CMV-seropositive. The CDR3 region reads CASSLVGSSYEQYF. The nucleotide sequence is TGTGCCAGCAGCTTAGTCGGGAGCTCCTACGAGCAGTACTTC.